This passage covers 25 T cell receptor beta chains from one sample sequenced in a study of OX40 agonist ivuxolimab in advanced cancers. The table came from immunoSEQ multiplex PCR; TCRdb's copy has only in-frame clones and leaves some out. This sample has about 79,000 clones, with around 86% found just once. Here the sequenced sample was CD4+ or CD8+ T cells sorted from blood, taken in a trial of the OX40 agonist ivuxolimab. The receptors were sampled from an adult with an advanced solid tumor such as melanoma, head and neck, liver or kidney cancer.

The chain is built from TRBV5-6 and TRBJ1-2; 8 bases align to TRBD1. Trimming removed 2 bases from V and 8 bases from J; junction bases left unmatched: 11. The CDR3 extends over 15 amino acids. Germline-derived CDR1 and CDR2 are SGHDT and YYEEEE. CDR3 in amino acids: CASSFGQGGASGYTF. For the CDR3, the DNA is TGTGCCAGCAGCTTCGGACAGGGAGGAGCTAGCGGCTACACCTTC.

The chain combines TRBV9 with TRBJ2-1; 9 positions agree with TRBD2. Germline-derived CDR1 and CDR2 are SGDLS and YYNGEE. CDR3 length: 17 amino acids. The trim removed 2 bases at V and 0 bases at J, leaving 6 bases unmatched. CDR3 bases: TGTGCCAGCAGCGTCGGAATAGCGGGAGCCTCCTACAATGAGCAGTTCTTC. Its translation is CASSVGIAGASYNEQFF.

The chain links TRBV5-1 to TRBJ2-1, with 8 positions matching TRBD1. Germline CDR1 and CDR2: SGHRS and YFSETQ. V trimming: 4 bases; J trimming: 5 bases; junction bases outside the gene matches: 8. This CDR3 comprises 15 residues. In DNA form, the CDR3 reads TGCGCCAGCAGCCCCGGGGACAGGATCCACAATGAGCAGTTCTTC. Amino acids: CASSPGDRIHNEQFF.

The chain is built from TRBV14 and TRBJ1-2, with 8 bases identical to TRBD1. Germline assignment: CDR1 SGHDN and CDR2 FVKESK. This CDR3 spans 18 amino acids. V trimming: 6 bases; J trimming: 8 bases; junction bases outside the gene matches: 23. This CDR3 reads CASSSTLSRDRLRGGYTF. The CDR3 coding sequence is TGTGCCAGCAGTTCAACCCTGTCCCGGGACAGGCTCCGGGGGGGCTACACCTTC. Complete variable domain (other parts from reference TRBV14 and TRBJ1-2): EAGVTQFPSHSVIEKGQTVTLRCDPISGHDNLYWYRRVMGKEIKFLLHFVKESKQDESGMPNNRFLAERTGGTYSTLKVQPAELEDSGVYFCASSSTLSRDRLRGGYTFGSGTRLTVV.

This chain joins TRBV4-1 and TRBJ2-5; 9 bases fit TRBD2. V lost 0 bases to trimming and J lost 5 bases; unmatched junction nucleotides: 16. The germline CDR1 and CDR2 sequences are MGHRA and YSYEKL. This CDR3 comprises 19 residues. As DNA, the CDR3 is TGCGCCAGCAGCCAAGATATCGGGGCGGGAGGGCCTGTTCGGGAGACCCAGTACTTC. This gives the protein CASSQDIGAGGPVRETQYF.

Written as DNA, the CDR3 is TGCGCCAGCAGTTCCGTCACCGGCAATGAGCAGTTCTTC. Encoded protein: CASSSVTGNEQFF. The chain is built from TRBV5-1 and TRBJ2-1; D unresolved. CDR3 length: 13 amino acids. V lost 5 bases to trimming and J lost 6 bases, with 12 bases between them. CDR1 SGHRS and CDR2 YFSETQ come from the germline V gene.

The CDR3 DNA follows: TGTGCCAGCACCAAGGCCGGTAGCAATCAGCCCCAGCATTTT. It is translated as CASTKAGSNQPQHF. V gene TRBV28 combines with J gene TRBJ1-5; no clear D gene. V gave up 7 bases and J gave up 0 bases, with 10 bases separating them. Germline values: CDR1 MDHEN, CDR2 SYDVKM. The CDR3 covers 14 residues.

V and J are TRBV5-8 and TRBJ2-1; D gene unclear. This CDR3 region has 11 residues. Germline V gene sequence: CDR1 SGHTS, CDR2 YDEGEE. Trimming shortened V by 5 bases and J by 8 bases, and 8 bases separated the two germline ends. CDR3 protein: CASRRYDEQFF. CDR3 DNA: TGTGCCAGCAGGAGATACGATGAGCAGTTCTTC.

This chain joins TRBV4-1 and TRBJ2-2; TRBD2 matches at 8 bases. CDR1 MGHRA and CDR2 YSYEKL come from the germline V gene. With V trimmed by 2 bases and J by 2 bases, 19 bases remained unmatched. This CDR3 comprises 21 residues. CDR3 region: CASSQPGPSFSGTRNTGELFF. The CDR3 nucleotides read TGCGCCAGCAGCCAACCAGGGCCCTCCTTTAGCGGGACCCGAAACACCGGGGAGCTGTTTTTT.

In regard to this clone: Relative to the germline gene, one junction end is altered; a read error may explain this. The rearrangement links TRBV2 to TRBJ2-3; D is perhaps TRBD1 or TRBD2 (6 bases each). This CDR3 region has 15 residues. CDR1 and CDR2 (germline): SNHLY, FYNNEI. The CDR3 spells CASSGGRMGTDTRYF. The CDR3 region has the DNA TGTGCCAGCAGCGGGGGCCGTATGGGCACAGATACGCGGTATTTT.

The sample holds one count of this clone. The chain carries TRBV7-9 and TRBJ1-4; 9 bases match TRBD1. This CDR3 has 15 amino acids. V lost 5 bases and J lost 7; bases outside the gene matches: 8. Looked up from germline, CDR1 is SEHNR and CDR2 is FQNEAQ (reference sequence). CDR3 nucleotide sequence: TGTGCCAGCAGCCCCTGGACAGGGGAGGCTGAAAAACTGTTTTTT. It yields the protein CASSPWTGEAEKLFF. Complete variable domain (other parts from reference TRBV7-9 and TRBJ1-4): DTGVSQNPRHKITKRGQNVTFRCDPISEHNRLYWYRQTLGQGPEFLTYFQNEAQLEKSRLLSDRFSAERPKGSFSTLEIQRTEQGDSAMYLCASSPWTGEAEKLFFGSGTQLSVL.

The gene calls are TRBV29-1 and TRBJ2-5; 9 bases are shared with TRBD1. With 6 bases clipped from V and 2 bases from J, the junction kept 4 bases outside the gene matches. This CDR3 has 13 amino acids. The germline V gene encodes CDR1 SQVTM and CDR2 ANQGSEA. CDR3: CSVEQGAQETQYF. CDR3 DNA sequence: TGCAGCGTAGAACAGGGGGCTCAAGAGACCCAGTACTTC.

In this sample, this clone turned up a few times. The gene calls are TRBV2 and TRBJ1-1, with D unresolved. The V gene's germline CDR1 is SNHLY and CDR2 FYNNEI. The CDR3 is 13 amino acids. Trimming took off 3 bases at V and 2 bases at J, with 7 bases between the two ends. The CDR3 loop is CASSEGSNTEAFF. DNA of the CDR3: TGTGCCAGCAGTGAGGGGTCCAACACTGAAGCTTTCTTT.

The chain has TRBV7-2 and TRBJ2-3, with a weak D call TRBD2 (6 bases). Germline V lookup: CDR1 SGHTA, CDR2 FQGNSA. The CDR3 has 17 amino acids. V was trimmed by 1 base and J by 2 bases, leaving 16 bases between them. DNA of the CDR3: TGTGCCAGCAGCTTAGGATTCCCTAGGACTATCACAGATACGCAGTATTTT. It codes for CASSLGFPRTITDTQYF.

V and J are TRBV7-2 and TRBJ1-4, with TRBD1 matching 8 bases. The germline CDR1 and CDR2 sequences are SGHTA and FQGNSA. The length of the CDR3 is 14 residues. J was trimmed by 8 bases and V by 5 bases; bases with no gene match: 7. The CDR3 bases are TGTGCCAGCAGCCCCGACAGGGGCGGAGAAAAACTGTTTTTT. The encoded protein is CASSPDRGGEKLFF. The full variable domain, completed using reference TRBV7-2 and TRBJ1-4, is GAGVSQSPSNKVTEKGKDVELRCDPISGHTALYWYRQSLGQGLEFLIYFQGNSAPDKSGLPSDRFSAERTGGSVSTLTIQRTQQEDSAVYLCASSPDRGGEKLFFGSGTQLSVL.

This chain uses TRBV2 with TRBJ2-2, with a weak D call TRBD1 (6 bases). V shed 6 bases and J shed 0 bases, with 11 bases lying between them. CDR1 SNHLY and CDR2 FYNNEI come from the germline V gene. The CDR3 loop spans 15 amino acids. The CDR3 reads CASRGAAPNTGELFF. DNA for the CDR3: TGTGCCAGCAGGGGGGCAGCACCGAACACCGGGGAGCTGTTTTTT. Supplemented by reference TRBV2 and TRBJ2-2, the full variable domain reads EPEVTQTPSHQVTQMGQEVILRCVPISNHLYFYWYRQILGQKVEFLVSFYNNEISEKSEIFDDQFSVERPDGSNFTLKIRSTKLEDSAMYFCASRGAAPNTGELFFGEGSRLTVL.

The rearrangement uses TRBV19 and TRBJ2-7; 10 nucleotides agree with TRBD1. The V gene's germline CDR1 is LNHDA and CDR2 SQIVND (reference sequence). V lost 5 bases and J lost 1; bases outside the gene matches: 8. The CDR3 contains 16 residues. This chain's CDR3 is CASSPSGTGASYEQYF. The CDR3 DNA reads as TGTGCCAGTAGTCCAAGCGGGACAGGGGCTTCCTACGAGCAGTACTTC.

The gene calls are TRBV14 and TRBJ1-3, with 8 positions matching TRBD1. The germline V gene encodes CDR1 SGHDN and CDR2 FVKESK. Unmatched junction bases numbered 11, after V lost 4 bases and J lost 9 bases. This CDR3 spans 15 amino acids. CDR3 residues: CASSPWTGNQRTIYF. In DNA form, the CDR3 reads TGTGCCAGCAGCCCCTGGACAGGGAACCAACGCACCATATATTTT. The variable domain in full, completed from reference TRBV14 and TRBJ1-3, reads EAGVTQFPSHSVIEKGQTVTLRCDPISGHDNLYWYRRVMGKEIKFLLHFVKESKQDESGMPNNRFLAERTGGTYSTLKVQPAELEDSGVYFCASSPWTGNQRTIYFGEGSWLTVV.

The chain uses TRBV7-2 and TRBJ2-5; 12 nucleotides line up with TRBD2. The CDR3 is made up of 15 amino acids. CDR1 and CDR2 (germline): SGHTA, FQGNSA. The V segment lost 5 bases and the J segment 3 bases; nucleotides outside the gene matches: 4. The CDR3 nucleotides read TGTGCCAGCAGCCCGCGGACTAGCGGGAAAGAGACCCAGTACTTC. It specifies CASSPRTSGKETQYF.

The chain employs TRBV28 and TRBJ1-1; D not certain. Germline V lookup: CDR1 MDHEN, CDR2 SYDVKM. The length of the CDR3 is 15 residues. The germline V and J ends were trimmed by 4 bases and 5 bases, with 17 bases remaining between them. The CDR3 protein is CASSSATASGTEAFF. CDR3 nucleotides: TGTGCCAGCAGTTCCGCAACGGCGTCTGGGACTGAAGCTTTCTTT.

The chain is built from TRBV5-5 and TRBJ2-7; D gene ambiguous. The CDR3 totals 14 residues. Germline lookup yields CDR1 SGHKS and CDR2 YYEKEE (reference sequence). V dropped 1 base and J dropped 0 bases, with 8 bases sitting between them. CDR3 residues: CASSLSPPSYEQYF. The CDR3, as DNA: TGTGCCAGCAGCTTGAGTCCACCCTCCTACGAGCAGTACTTC.

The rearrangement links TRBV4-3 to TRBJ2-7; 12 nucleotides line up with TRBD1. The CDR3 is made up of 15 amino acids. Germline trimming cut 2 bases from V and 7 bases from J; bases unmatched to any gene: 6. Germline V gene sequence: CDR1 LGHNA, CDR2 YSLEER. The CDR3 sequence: CASSQPGQGAGEQYF. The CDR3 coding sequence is TGCGCCAGCAGCCAACCGGGACAGGGGGCAGGGGAGCAGTACTTC.

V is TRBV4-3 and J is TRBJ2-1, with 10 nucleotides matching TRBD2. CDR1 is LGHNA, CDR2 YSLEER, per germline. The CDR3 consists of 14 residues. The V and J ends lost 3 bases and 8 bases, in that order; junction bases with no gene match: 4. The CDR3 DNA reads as TGCGCCAGCAGCCATAGCGGGAGGTCGTATGAGCAGTTCTTC. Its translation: CASSHSGRSYEQFF.

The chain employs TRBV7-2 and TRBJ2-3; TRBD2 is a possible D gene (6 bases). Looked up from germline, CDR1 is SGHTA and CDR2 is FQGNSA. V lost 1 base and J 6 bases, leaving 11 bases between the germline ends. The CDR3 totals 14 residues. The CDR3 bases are TGTGCCAGCAGCTTAGGCGGGACCGGGGATACGCAGTATTTT. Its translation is CASSLGGTGDTQYF.

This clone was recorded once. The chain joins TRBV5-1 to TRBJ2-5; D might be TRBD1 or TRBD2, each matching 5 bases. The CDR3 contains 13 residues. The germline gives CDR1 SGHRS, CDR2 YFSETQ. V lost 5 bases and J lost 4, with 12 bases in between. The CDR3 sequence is CASSEGTRETQYF. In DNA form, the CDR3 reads TGCGCCAGCAGTGAAGGGACCCGAGAGACCCAGTACTTC.